Each of the 7 T cell receptor beta chains below was sequenced from the same sample in a study of T cells in tuberculosis. Sequencing was performed with immunoSEQ multiplex PCR; in TCRdb, only in-frame clones are kept and a portion is missing. The profile covers approximately 28,000 clones, with approximately 95% appearing a single time and about 4.9% taken by the ten largest. Sequenced input: PBMCs. These receptors all stem from a donor between 10 and 29 years old with latent tuberculosis or without tuberculosis infection.

The chain combines TRBV6-4 with TRBJ2-3; TRBD2 matches 7 bases. Germline loops: CDR1 MRHNA, CDR2 SNTAGT. The CDR3 covers 13 residues. Germline trimming cut 5 bases from V and 1 base from J; bases unmatched to any gene: 0. The CDR3, as DNA: TGTGCCAGCAGTAGCGGGGGCACAGATACGCAGTATTTT. Residues: CASSSGGTDTQYF.

The sample holds one count of this clone. V gene TRBV9 combines with J gene TRBJ2-3; 10 positions agree with TRBD2. CDR1 is SGDLS, CDR2 YYNGEE, per germline. The CDR3 extends over 16 amino acids. Losses at the gene ends were 0 bases for V and 3 bases for J; bases not matched to a gene: 4. CDR3 nucleotide sequence: TGTGCCAGCAGCGTAGGAGCGGGGGGGCAGACAGATACGCAGTATTTT. Translating gives CASSVGAGGQTDTQYF. The full variable domain, in which reference TRBV9 and TRBJ2-3 provide the parts outside the CDR3, is DSGVTQTPKHLITATGQRVTLRCSPRSGDLSVYWYQQSLDQGLQFLIQYYNGEERAKGNILERFSAQQFPDLHSELNLSSLELGDSALYFCASSVGAGGQTDTQYFGPGTRLTVL.

The rearrangement joins TRBV5-1 to TRBJ2-2; 15 bases are shared with TRBD2. CDR3 size: 17 residues. Trimming cost V 3 bases and J 2 bases; bases outside gene matches: 2. CDR1 and CDR2 from the germline V gene are SGHRS and YFSETQ. CDR3 amino acids: CASSWGLAGGNTGELFF. The CDR3 DNA is TGCGCCAGCAGCTGGGGACTAGCGGGGGGAAACACCGGGGAGCTGTTTTTT.

The chain combines TRBV5-1 with TRBJ2-7, with a possible D match to TRBD1 (7 bases). Per germline, CDR1 SGHRS and CDR2 YFSETQ. CDR3 length equals 14 residues. The V end was cut by 8 bases, the J end by 0 bases, with 15 bases between. The CDR3 DNA reads TGCGCCAGTAGACGGGGGACAGACTCCTACGAGCAGTACTTC. Translated: CASRRGTDSYEQYF. Drawing the rest from reference TRBV5-1 and TRBJ2-7, the complete variable domain is KAGVTQTPRYLIKTRGQQVTLSCSPISGHRSVSWYQQTPGQGLQFLFEYFSETQRNKGNFPGRFSGRQFSNSRSEMNVSTLELGDSALYLCASRRGTDSYEQYFGPGTRLTVT.

The V gene is TRBV15, the J gene TRBJ2-3; TRBD2 is a possible D gene (5 bases). This CDR3 has 15 residues. Trimming stripped 0 bases from V and 2 bases from J, with 9 bases between. CDR1 and CDR2 from the germline V gene are LNHNV and YYDKDF (reference sequence). CDR3 nucleotide sequence: TGTGCCACCAGCAGAGACGGACTTATCACAGATACGCAGTATTTT. Protein: CATSRDGLITDTQYF.

The rearrangement links TRBV5-1 to TRBJ2-1, with 7 bases that match TRBD2. The CDR3 covers 13 residues. Germline CDR1 and CDR2: SGHRS and YFSETQ. V lost 2 bases and J lost 8; bases outside the gene matches: 4. CDR3 protein: CASSFPREDEQFF. In nucleotides, the CDR3 is TGCGCCAGCAGCTTCCCTCGGGAGGATGAGCAGTTCTTC.

This chain joins TRBV28 and TRBJ2-2, with 12 bases lining up with TRBD2. Germline V CDR1 and CDR2: MDHEN, SYDVKM. The CDR3 is 16 amino acids. The trim removed 4 bases at V and 3 bases at J, leaving 3 bases unmatched. Here the CDR3 reads CASSSGLAGHTGELFF. The DNA of the CDR3 is TGTGCCAGCAGTTCGGGACTAGCGGGCCACACCGGGGAGCTGTTTTTT.